This is a list of T cell receptor beta chains from one sample in a study of T cells after posttransplantation cyclophosphamide. The data were produced by immunoSEQ multiplex PCR, yet TCRdb's version contains in-frame clones alone and is incomplete. The sample lists about 9,800 clones; 70% to 90% were seen once. Here the sequenced sample was PBMCs, taken 420 to 450 days after allogeneic stem cell transplant with calcineurin inhibitor and methotrexate. The receptors were gathered from a male patient in his fifties who received an allogeneic stem cell transplant from an unrelated donor, was CMV-positive, and had chronic GVHD only. Among the T cells, some may be from the graft donor. CDR3s include the opening cysteine and the closing phenylalanine or tryptophan. A D gene is named only where the DNA matches it firmly. Clone size appears in some rows only: once, few, many, or a class for an expanded clone.

d_gene	v_gene	j_gene	abundance	CDR3nt	CDR3aa
TRBD1	TRBV27	TRBJ2-7	NA	TGTGCCAGCGGGGGACAGCCCTACGAGCAGTACTTC	CASGGQPYEQYF
NA	TRBV7-2	TRBJ2-7	NA	TGTGCCAGCAGCTTAGCCCTTGAAAGGAGCTCCTACGAGCAGTACTTC	CASSLALERSSYEQYF
NA	TRBV5-4	TRBJ2-7	NA	TGTGCCAGCAGTTATACAGGGTTCTACGAGCAGTACTTC	CASSYTGFYEQYF
NA	TRBV29-1	TRBJ1-1	once	TGCAGCGCGACCGCAGGGGAAACTGAAGCTTTCTTT	CSATAGETEAFF
NA	TRBV7-2	TRBJ1-3	few	TGTGCCAGCAGCCCCCTGCCACAGGGAGGAAACACCATATATTTT	CASSPLPQGGNTIYF
NA	TRBV5-4	TRBJ2-7	NA	TGTGCCAGCAGCGGGGGATCCTCGGGGGGCAGTTTGTACGAGCAGTACTTC	CASSGGSSGGSLYEQYF
TRBD1	TRBV7-2	TRBJ1-2	NA	TGTGCCATCCCCCCTGCAGGGGGCGAAGGCTACACCTTC	CAIPPAGGEGYTF
NA	TRBV4-1	TRBJ2-1	once	TGCGCCAGCAGCCAAGAGGACACAGACTCCTACAATGAGCAGTTCTTC	CASSQEDTDSYNEQFF
NA	TRBV20-1	TRBJ2-7	NA	TGCAGTGCTAGAGGAGGCTACGAGCAGTACTTC	CSARGGYEQYF
TRBD2	TRBV27	TRBJ2-3	NA	TGTGCCAGCAGTCGCAACTTTCTAGCGGGAGTGGCAGATACGCAGTATTTT	CASSRNFLAGVADTQYF
NA	TRBV25-1	TRBJ2-2	NA	TGTGCCTCACAAAACACCGGGGAGCTGTTTTTT	CASQNTGELFF
NA	TRBV7-3	TRBJ1-1	NA	TGTGCCAGCAGCGCATCGGGGAGGGGCGACACTGAAGCTTTCTTT	CASSASGRGDTEAFF
NA	TRBV29-1	TRBJ1-1	NA	TGCAGCGTTGAAGTGCAGGACACCCTAAGAGGTGAAGCTTTCTTT	CSVEVQDTLRGEAFF
NA	TRBV4-1	TRBJ2-4	NA	TGCGCCAGCAGCCAAGATCTAACTCAATCGGGCATTCAGTACTTC	CASSQDLTQSGIQYF
NA	TRBV6-6	TRBJ1-5	few	TGTGCCAGCACCCGCGGATGGGGGGATCAGCCCCAGCATTTT	CASTRGWGDQPQHF
TRBD1	TRBV7-6	TRBJ1-1	NA	TGTGCCAGCAGCACCGACAGGGGGAAGAACACTGAAGCTTTCTTT	CASSTDRGKNTEAFF
NA	TRBV5-1	TRBJ1-2	NA	TGCGCCAGCAGCTTGGCCGGGGGATCTCCTAACTATGGCTACACCTTC	CASSLAGGSPNYGYTF
TRBD1	TRBV10-3	TRBJ2-7	NA	TGTGCCATCAGTGCGGGACAGGGGCGGGTCGAGCAGTACTTC	CAISAGQGRVEQYF
TRBD1	TRBV4-3	TRBJ2-1	NA	TGCGCCAGCAGCGGTGGGACAGGGGTCTACAATGAGCAGTTCTTC	CASSGGTGVYNEQFF
NA	TRBV11-2	TRBJ2-2	NA	TGTGCCAGCAGTCCCCTGGGCTACCCCCCCGGGGAGCTGTTTTTT	CASSPLGYPPGELFF
NA	TRBV27	TRBJ2-1	NA	TGTGCCAGCAGTACCGGGACTGGGCAGTTCTTC	CASSTGTGQFF
TRBD2	TRBV28	TRBJ2-1	NA	TGTGCCAGCAGTTCCCCGACTAGCGGGAGGGCGAATGAGCAGTTCTTC	CASSSPTSGRANEQFF
TRBD2	TRBV4-1	TRBJ2-7	NA	TGCGCCAGCAGCCCCCTACCCCGGACTAGCGGGAGGAGTAAAAGCTCCTACGAGCAGTACTTC	CASSPLPRTSGRSKSSYEQYF
NA	TRBV18	TRBJ1-5	NA	TGTGCCAGCTCACCGCAGGGTAATCAGCCCCAGCATTTT	CASSPQGNQPQHF
TRBD1	TRBV28	TRBJ2-1	NA	TGTGCCAGCACCACAGGGGGCGCCTACAATGAGCAGTTCTTC	CASTTGGAYNEQFF
NA	TRBV4-1	TRBJ1-2	NA	TGCGCCACTTCAACTAGGGACTCGTCTACATCTAACTATGGCTACACCTTC	CATSTRDSSTSNYGYTF
NA	TRBV4-1	TRBJ2-7	NA	TGCGCCAGCAGCCAAGATAATACGGTAGCGAGGAACGAGCAGTACTTC	CASSQDNTVARNEQYF
NA	TRBV6-6	TRBJ2-3	NA	TGTGCCAGCAGTCGCGGGGCCACAGATACGCAGTATTTT	CASSRGATDTQYF
TRBD1	TRBV7-9	TRBJ2-7	NA	TGTGCCAGCAGCGTGACAGGGTCCGAGCAGTACTTC	CASSVTGSEQYF
TRBD1	TRBV7-9	TRBJ2-5	NA	TGTGCCAGCAGCCCGACCGGGACAGGGGTCGGAGAGACCCAGTACTTC	CASSPTGTGVGETQYF
NA	TRBV9	TRBJ2-3	NA	TGTGCCAGCAGCGTAGGCCAGACAGATACGCAGTATTTT	CASSVGQTDTQYF
TRBD2	TRBV11-3	TRBJ2-1	NA	TGTGCCAGCAGTCTCGATGTAGCGGGAGGGTTAAATGAGCAGTTCTTC	CASSLDVAGGLNEQFF
NA	TRBV25-1	TRBJ1-1	NA	TGTGCCAGCAGTCGGGTACAGGGCGCTGAAGCTTTCTTT	CASSRVQGAEAFF
NA	TRBV21-1	TRBJ1-1	NA	TGTGCCAGCAGCAAAGAAGAAGAGGGGGCGCGTGCTTTCTTT	CASSKEEEGARAFF
TRBD1	TRBV29-1	TRBJ2-1	NA	TGCAGCGTTGGTGGGACAGGCGAGTACAATGAGCAGTTCTTC	CSVGGTGEYNEQFF
TRBD2	TRBV10-2	TRBJ2-3	NA	TGCGCCAGCAGTGAGTCGCCAGCGGGGGGGCTATTTGGCACAGATACGCAGTATTTT	CASSESPAGGLFGTDTQYF
TRBD2	TRBV14	TRBJ2-1	NA	TGTGCCAGCAGCCATCTAGCGGGAGGGCCATTTAGTGAGCAGTTCTTC	CASSHLAGGPFSEQFF
TRBD1	TRBV5-1	TRBJ2-1	NA	TGCGCCAGCAGCTCCGGGACAGCCACCTACAATGAGCAGTTCTTC	CASSSGTATYNEQFF
NA	TRBV7-2	TRBJ2-4	NA	TGTGCCAGCAGCTTCGGAGGCAAAAACATTCAGTACTTC	CASSFGGKNIQYF
NA	TRBV6-5	TRBJ1-5	NA	TGTGCCAGCAGCCGGGGGTGGGGCAATCAGCCCCAGCATTTT	CASSRGWGNQPQHF
TRBD1	TRBV29-1	TRBJ1-2	NA	TGCAGCGCCACAGGGGACGATGGCTACACCTTC	CSATGDDGYTF
NA	TRBV11-2	TRBJ2-7	NA	TGTGCCAGCAGCTTAAGTTCCGGGTGGGAGCAGTACTTC	CASSLSSGWEQYF
TRBD2	TRBV6-1	TRBJ2-1	once	TGTGCCAGCAGTGGGACTAGCGGGGGGGCCGTCCGTTACGAGCAGTTCTTC	CASSGTSGGAVRYEQFF
TRBD2	TRBV4-3	TRBJ2-1	NA	TGCGCCAGCAGCTATGGACTAGCGGTCTACAATGAGCAGTTCTTC	CASSYGLAVYNEQFF
NA	TRBV6-5	TRBJ2-7	NA	TGTGCCAGCAGGGAAACTAACTCCTACGAGCAGTACTTC	CASRETNSYEQYF
TRBD2	TRBV6-5	TRBJ2-5	NA	TGTGCCAGCAGCCAACTAGCGGGGGCCCAAGAGACCCAGTACTTC	CASSQLAGAQETQYF
TRBD1	TRBV18	TRBJ1-6	few	TGTGCCAGCTCCCGGGACAGTAATACGTCACCCCTCCACTTT	CASSRDSNTSPLHF
TRBD2	TRBV2	TRBJ2-3	NA	TGTGCCAGCAGTGAAATCTGGGGGGGTAGCACAGATACGCAGTATTTT	CASSEIWGGSTDTQYF
TRBD2	TRBV28	TRBJ2-7	NA	TGTGCCAGCAGCCCTATCGGGCTGGCTAGCGGCGAGCAGTACTTC	CASSPIGLASGEQYF
TRBD1	TRBV4-2	TRBJ1-6	NA	TGTGCCAGCAGCCAAGAATATCTAGGGACAGGGAGCTCCTATAATTCACCCCTCCACTTT	CASSQEYLGTGSSYNSPLHF
NA	TRBV6-1	TRBJ1-1	NA	TGTGCCAGCAGTGAATCAGGGTATGGCACTGAAGCTTTCTTT	CASSESGYGTEAFF
NA	TRBV7-2	TRBJ2-5	once	TGTGCCAGCAGCAGACAGGTCCAAGAGACCCAGTACTTC	CASSRQVQETQYF
NA	TRBV9	TRBJ2-3	NA	TGTGCCAGCAGCGTAGGGGCAGACACAGATACGCAGTATTTT	CASSVGADTDTQYF
TRBD2	TRBV5-6	TRBJ2-5	NA	TGTGCCAGCAGCGGCACCACTGGGGGAGGGCAAGAGACCCAGTACTTC	CASSGTTGGGQETQYF
NA	TRBV6-1	TRBJ2-1	NA	TGTGCCAGCAGTTTGCGGGGCTACAATGAGCAGTTCTTC	CASSLRGYNEQFF
NA	TRBV7-2	TRBJ1-2	NA	TGTGCCAGCAGCTTAGCGAATGGGGGCGGCTACACCTTC	CASSLANGGGYTF
TRBD2	TRBV7-2	TRBJ2-3	NA	TGTGCCAGCAGCTTAGCTCCTCTGTGGGGGGGATCAGATACGCAGTATTTT	CASSLAPLWGGSDTQYF